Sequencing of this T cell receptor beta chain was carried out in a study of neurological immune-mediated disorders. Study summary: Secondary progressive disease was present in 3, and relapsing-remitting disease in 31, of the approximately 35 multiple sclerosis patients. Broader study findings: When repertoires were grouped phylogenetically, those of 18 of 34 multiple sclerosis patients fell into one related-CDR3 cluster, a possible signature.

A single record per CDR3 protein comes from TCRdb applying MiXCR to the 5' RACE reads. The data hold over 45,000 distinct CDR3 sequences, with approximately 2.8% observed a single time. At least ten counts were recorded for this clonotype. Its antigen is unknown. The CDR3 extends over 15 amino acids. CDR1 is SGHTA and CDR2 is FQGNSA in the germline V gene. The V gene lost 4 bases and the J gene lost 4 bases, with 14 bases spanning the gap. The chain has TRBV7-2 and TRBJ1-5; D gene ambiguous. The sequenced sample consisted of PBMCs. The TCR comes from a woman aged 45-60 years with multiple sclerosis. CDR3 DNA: TGTGCCAGCAGCTCCGGACCAGCCCGGAATCAGCCCCAGCATTTT. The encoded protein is CASSSGPARNQPQHF. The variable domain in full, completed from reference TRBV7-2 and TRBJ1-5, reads GAGVSQSPSNKVTEKGKDVELRCDPISGHTALYWYRQSLGQGLEFLIYFQGNSAPDKSGLPSDRFSAERTGGSVSTLTIQRTQQEDSAVYLCASSSGPARNQPQHFGDGTRLSIL.